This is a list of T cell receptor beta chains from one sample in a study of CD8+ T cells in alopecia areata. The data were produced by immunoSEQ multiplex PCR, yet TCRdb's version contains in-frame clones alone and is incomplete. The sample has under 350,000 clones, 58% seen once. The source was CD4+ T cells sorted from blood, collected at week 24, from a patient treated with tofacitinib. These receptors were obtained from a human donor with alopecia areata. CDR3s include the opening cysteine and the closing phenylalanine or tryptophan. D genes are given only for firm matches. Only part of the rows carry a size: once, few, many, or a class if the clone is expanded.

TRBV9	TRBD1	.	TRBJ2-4	CASSVGDRWQNIQYF	TGTGCCAGCAGCGTAGGGGACAGGTGGCAAAACATTCAGTACTTC
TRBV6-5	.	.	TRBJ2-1	CASRSLGYEQFF	TGTGCCAGCAGATCACTAGGGTATGAGCAGTTCTTC
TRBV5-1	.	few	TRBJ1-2	CASSLGQYGYTF	TGCGCCAGCAGCTTGGGGCAGTATGGCTACACCTTC
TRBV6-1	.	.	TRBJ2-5	CASSGRPSRETQYF	TGTGCCAGCAGTGGTCGTCCCTCCCGGGAGACCCAGTACTTC
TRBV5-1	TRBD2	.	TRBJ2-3	CASSLKTSGGSRGDTQYF	TGCGCCAGCAGCTTGAAAACTAGCGGGGGCTCTCGTGGGGATACGCAGTATTTT
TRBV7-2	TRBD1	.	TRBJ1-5	CASSYGQGFQPQHF	TGTGCCAGCAGCTACGGACAGGGTTTCCAGCCCCAGCATTTT
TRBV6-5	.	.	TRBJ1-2	CASRRGGGYTF	TGTGCCAGCAGGAGGGGTGGAGGCTACACCTTC
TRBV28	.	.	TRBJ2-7	CARTVPPYEQYF	TGTGCCAGGACAGTTCCCCCCTACGAGCAGTACTTC
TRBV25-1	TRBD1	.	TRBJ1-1	CASRAGGHAWGTEAFF	TGTGCCAGCAGGGCAGGGGGCCACGCATGGGGCACTGAAGCTTTCTTT
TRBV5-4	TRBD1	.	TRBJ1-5	CASSLRTGGNQPQHF	TGTGCCAGCAGCTTGAGGACAGGAGGCAATCAGCCCCAGCATTTT
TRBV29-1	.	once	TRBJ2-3	CSGGASTDTQYF	TGCAGTGGTGGGGCGAGCACAGATACGCAGTATTTT
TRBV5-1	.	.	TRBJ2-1	CASSWDIPNEQFF	TGCGCCAGCAGCTGGGACATACCGAATGAGCAGTTCTTC
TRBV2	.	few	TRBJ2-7	CASSEIQGSYEQYF	TGTGCCAGCAGTGAAATCCAGGGTTCCTACGAGCAGTACTTC
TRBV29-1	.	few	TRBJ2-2	CSARGTGELFF	TGCAGCGCCCGGGGGACCGGGGAGCTGTTTTTT
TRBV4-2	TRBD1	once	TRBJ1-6	CASSQADRGNSPLHF	TGTGCCAGCAGCCAGGCTGACAGGGGAAATTCACCCCTCCACTTT
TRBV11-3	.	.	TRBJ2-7	CASSTAPGALGEQYF	TGTGCCAGCAGCACGGCTCCCGGGGCGCTGGGCGAGCAGTACTTC
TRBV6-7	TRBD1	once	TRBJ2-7	CASNGQGKTYEQYF	TGTGCCAGCAATGGACAGGGGAAGACCTACGAGCAGTACTTC
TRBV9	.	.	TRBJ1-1	CASSPGADTEAFF	TGTGCCAGCAGCCCAGGGGCTGACACTGAAGCTTTCTTT
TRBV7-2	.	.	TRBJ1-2	CASSFRTSSYGYTF	TGTGCCAGCAGCTTCCGGACATCAAGCTATGGCTACACCTTC
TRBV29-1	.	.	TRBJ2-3	CSAILSTDTQYF	TGCAGCGCTATACTTAGCACAGATACGCAGTATTTT
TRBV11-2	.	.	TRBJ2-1	CASSFRRTRLYNEQFF	TGTGCCAGCAGCTTCAGGAGAACCCGCCTATACAATGAGCAGTTCTTC
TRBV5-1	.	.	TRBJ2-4	CASSLDLAKNIQYF	TGCGCCAGCAGCTTGGACCTAGCCAAAAACATTCAGTACTTC
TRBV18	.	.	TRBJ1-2	CASSPPEGGGLYGYTF	TGTGCCAGCTCACCACCGGAGGGTGGGGGACTCTATGGCTACACCTTC
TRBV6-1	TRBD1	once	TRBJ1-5	CASSGQGALPNQPQHF	TGTGCCAGCAGTGGGCAGGGGGCCTTACCGAATCAGCCCCAGCATTTT
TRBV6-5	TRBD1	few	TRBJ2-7	CASSYRGTGRSREQYF	TGTGCCAGCAGTTACCGAGGGACAGGGAGGTCAAGAGAGCAGTACTTC
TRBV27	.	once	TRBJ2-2	CASSSPTRGRTGELFF	TGTGCCAGCAGTTCCCCGACAAGGGGTCGAACCGGGGAGCTGTTTTTT
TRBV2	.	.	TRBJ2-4	CASSRETAFGNIQYF	TGTGCCAGCAGTCGTGAGACGGCTTTTGGGAACATTCAGTACTTC
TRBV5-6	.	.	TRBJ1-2	CASSFQERGGYTF	TGTGCCAGCAGCTTTCAGGAGAGAGGGGGCTACACCTTC
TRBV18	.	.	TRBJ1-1	CASLTSQRSTEAFF	TGTGCCAGCCTCACCTCACAGAGGAGTACTGAAGCTTTCTTT
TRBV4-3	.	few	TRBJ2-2	CASSQDQGSGELFF	TGCGCCAGCAGCCAAGATCAGGGTTCCGGGGAGCTGTTTTTT
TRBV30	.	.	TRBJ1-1	CAWSPPVVRRPEAFF	TGTGCCTGGAGTCCCCCGGTTGTGCGGAGACCTGAAGCTTTCTTT
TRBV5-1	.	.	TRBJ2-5	CASSFPRETQYF	TGCGCCAGCAGCTTCCCCCGGGAGACCCAGTACTTC
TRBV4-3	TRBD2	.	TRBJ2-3	CASSQDFASGVADTQYF	TGCGCCAGCAGCCAAGATTTTGCTAGCGGGGTCGCAGATACGCAGTATTTT
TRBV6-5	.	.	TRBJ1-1	CASSYSDGSGAEAFF	TGTGCCAGCAGTTACTCGGACGGTTCGGGAGCTGAAGCTTTCTTT
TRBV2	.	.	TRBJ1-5	CASVLGSGQPQHF	TGTGCCAGCGTTTTAGGGAGCGGCCAGCCCCAGCATTTT
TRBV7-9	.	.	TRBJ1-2	CASSLQNRGNGYTF	TGTGCCAGCAGCTTACAAAATCGGGGGAATGGCTACACCTTC